These 2 T cell receptor beta chains share one sample of origin, sequenced in a study of blood T cell repertoires in COVID-19. Sequencing was performed with immunoSEQ multiplex PCR; in TCRdb, only in-frame clones are kept and a portion is missing. The sample shows about 190,000 clones, 88% of them seen only once. The material sequenced was peripheral blood. The receptors originated from a man aged 25 to 40 with acute or convalescent COVID-19.

J is TRBJ2-3 and V is TRBV5-4; 10 positions match TRBD2. In germline, CDR1 is SGHNT, CDR2 YYREEE (reference sequence). The CDR3 contains 16 residues. V was clipped by 1 base and J by 3 bases; unmatched bases: 5. CDR3 residues: CASSLFLAGVTDTQYF. The CDR3 region has the DNA TGTGCCAGCAGCTTGTTTCTAGCGGGAGTTACAGATACGCAGTATTTT. The full variable domain, in which reference TRBV5-4 and TRBJ2-3 provide the parts outside the CDR3, is ETGVTQSPTHLIKTRGQQVTLRCSSQSGHNTVSWYQQALGQGPQFIFQYYREEENGRGNFPPRFSGLQFPNYSSELNVNALELDDSALYLCASSLFLAGVTDTQYFGPGTRLTVL.

The CDR3 protein is CASSPGLDSTDTQYF. CDR3 sequence (DNA): TGTGCCAGCAGCCCGGGACTAGATAGCACAGATACGCAGTATTTT. The V call is TRBV7-3, the J call TRBJ2-3; 8 nucleotides align to TRBD2. V was clipped by 5 bases and J by 0 bases; unmatched bases: 4. Germline V lookup: CDR1 SGHTA, CDR2 FQGTGA. The CDR3 extends over 15 amino acids.